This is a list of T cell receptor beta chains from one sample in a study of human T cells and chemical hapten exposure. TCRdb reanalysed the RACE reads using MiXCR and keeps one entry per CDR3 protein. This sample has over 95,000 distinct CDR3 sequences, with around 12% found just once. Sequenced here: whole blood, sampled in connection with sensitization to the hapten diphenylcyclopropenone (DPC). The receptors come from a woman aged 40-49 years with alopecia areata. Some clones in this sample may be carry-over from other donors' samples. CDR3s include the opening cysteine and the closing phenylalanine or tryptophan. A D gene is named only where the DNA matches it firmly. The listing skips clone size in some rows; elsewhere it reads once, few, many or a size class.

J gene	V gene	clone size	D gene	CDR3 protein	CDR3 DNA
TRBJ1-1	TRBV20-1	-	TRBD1	CSARETGGITEAFF	TGCAGTGCTAGAGAAACAGGGGGCATTACTGAAGCTTTCTTT
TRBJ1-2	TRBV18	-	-	CASSPLPGRYYGYTF	TGTGCCAGCTCACCACTTCCAGGGAGGTACTATGGCTACACCTTC
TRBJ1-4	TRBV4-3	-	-	CASSPEINEKLFF	TGCGCCAGCAGCCCAGAGATTAATGAAAAACTGTTTTTT
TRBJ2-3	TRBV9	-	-	CASGRDLGPDTQYF	TGTGCCAGCGGACGGGACTTGGGACCAGATACGCAGTATTTT
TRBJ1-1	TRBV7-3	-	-	CASSKADTLNTEAFF	TGTGCCAGCAGCAAAGCGGACACTTTGAACACTGAAGCTTTCTTT
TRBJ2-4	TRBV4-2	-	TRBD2	CASSQTAGVRNIQYF	TGTGCCAGCAGCCAAACAGCGGGAGTTAGGAACATTCAGTACTTC
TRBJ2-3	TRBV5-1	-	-	CASSLEGSGDTQYF	TGCGCCAGCAGCTTGGAAGGGTCCGGGGATACGCAGTATTTT
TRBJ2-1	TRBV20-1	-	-	CSARDDERNYNEQFF	TGCAGTGCTAGAGATGACGAGCGGAACTACAATGAGCAGTTCTTC
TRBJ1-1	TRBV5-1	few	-	CASSSGVTEAFF	TGCGCCAGCAGCTCTGGGGTCACTGAAGCTTTCTTT
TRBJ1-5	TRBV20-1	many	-	CSASSSNQPQHF	TGCAGTGCTAGCAGTAGCAATCAGCCCCAGCATTTT
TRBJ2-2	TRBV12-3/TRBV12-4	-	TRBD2	CASSRRLAGGTGELFF	TGTGCCAGCAGCCGAAGACTAGCGGGGGGCACCGGGGAGCTGTTTTTT
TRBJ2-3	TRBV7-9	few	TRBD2	CASSFPTSGRGRDTQYF	TGTGCCAGCAGCTTTCCCACTAGCGGGAGGGGTAGAGATACGCAGTATTTT
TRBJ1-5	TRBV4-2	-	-	CASSQETGWSQPQHF	TGTGCCAGCAGCCAAGAAACAGGGTGGAGTCAGCCCCAGCATTTT
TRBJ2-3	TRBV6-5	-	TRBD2	CASSYSRGLAGGVQYF	TGTGCCAGCAGTTACTCGAGGGGACTAGCGGGAGGGGTGCAGTATTTT
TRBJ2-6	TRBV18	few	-	CASSQGQGSGANVLTF	TGTGCCAGCTCACAGGGGCAGGGCTCTGGGGCCAACGTCCTGACTTTC
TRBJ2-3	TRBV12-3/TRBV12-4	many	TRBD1	CASSLDGTGTDTQYF	TGTGCCAGCAGTTTGGACGGGACAGGGACAGATACGCAGTATTTT
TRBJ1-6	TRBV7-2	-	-	CASSLDSVSPLHF	TGTGCCAGCAGCCTAGATTCCGTTTCCCCCCTCCACTTT
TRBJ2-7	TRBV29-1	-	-	CSGLPENSYEQYF	TGCAGCGGTCTTCCGGAGAACTCCTACGAGCAGTACTTC
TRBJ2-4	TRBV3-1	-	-	CASSPTGQNIQYF	TGTGCCAGCAGCCCGACTGGGCAAAACATTCAGTACTTC
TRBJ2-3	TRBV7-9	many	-	CASSLEFTDTQYF	TGTGCCAGCAGCTTAGAATTCACAGATACGCAGTATTTT
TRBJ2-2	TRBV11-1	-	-	CASSLVSGAGELFF	TGTGCCAGCAGCTTAGTTTCAGGTGCCGGGGAGCTGTTTTTT
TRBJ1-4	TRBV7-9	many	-	CASSFEALGKLFF	TGTGCCAGCAGCTTCGAGGCCCTCGGAAAACTGTTTTTT
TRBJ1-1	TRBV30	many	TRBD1	CAWSVLGTGHTEAFF	TGTGCCTGGAGTGTACTAGGGACAGGGCACACTGAAGCTTTCTTT
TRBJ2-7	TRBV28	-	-	CASSLSQPPAYEQYF	TGTGCCAGCAGTTTGTCGCAGCCCCCCGCCTACGAGCAGTACTTC
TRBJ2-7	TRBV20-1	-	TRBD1	CSAGDRVGEQYF	TGCAGTGCTGGGGACAGGGTCGGAGAGCAGTACTTC
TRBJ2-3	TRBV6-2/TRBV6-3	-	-	CASSYLTEGDTQYF	TGTGCCAGCTCCTACCTCACGGAAGGAGATACGCAGTATTTT
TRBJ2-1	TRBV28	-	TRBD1	CASSLRGDRYDQFF	TGTGCCAGCAGTTTAAGGGGGGACAGGTATGATCAGTTCTTC
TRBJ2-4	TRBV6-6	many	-	CASTLGSLAKNIQYF	TGTGCCAGCACCCTGGGAAGTCTAGCCAAAAACATTCAGTACTTC
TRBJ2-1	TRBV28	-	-	CASSFRQSYNEQFF	TGTGCCAGCAGTTTTAGACAATCCTACAATGAGCAGTTCTTC
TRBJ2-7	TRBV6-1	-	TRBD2	CASSPRLAGESYEQYF	TGTGCCAGCAGTCCCCGACTAGCGGGAGAGTCCTACGAGCAGTACTTC
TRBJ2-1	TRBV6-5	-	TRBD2	CASNSAGAVSYNEQFF	TGTGCCAGCAACTCGGCGGGAGCGGTGTCCTACAATGAGCAGTTCTTC
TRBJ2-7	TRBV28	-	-	CASSSRRGAYEQYF	TGTGCCAGCAGTTCCCGTAGGGGGGCCTACGAGCAGTACTTC
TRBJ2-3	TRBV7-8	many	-	CASSLAGGDTQYF	TGTGCCAGCAGCTTAGCAGGGGGGGATACGCAGTATTTT
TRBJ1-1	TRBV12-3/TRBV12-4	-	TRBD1	CASSLVGGFNTEAFF	TGTGCCAGCAGTTTAGTAGGGGGCTTCAACACTGAAGCTTTCTTT
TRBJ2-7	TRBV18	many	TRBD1	CASSPGTGSYEQYF	TGTGCCAGCTCACCAGGGACAGGGTCCTACGAGCAGTACTTC
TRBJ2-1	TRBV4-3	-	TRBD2	CASSQEFSLAGASEQFF	TGCGCCAGCAGCCAAGAATTTTCACTAGCGGGAGCCAGTGAGCAGTTCTTC
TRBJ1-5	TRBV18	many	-	CASSPATRDRNQPQHF	TGTGCCAGCTCACCGGCGACCCGTGATCGTAATCAGCCCCAGCATTTT
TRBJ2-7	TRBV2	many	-	CASSERGSVYEQYF	TGTGCCAGCAGTGAAAGGGGCAGCGTCTACGAGCAGTACTTC
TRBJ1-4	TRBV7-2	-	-	CASSSGDTTNEKLFF	TGTGCCAGCAGTTCTGGGGATACAACTAATGAAAAACTGTTTTTT
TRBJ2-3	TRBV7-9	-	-	CASSLAGAPDTQYF	TGTGCCAGCAGCTTAGCGGGAGCGCCAGATACGCAGTATTTT
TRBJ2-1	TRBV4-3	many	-	CASTLKGEFF	TGCGCCAGCACCTTAAAAGGGGAGTTCTTC
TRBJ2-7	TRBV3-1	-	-	CASSQDPGQPYEQYF	TGTGCCAGCAGCCAAGATCCAGGGCAACCGTACGAGCAGTACTTC
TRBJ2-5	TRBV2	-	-	CASSDPLTSLETQYF	TGTGCCAGCAGTGATCCTCTGACTAGTCTAGAGACCCAGTACTTC
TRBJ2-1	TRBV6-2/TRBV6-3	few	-	CASSEPGPSFF	TGTGCCAGCAGTGAACCGGGACCCTCGTTCTTC
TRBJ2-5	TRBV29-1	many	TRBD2	CSARRVAGEGSQYF	TGCAGCGCCCGGAGGGTAGCGGGAGAAGGGTCCCAGTACTTC